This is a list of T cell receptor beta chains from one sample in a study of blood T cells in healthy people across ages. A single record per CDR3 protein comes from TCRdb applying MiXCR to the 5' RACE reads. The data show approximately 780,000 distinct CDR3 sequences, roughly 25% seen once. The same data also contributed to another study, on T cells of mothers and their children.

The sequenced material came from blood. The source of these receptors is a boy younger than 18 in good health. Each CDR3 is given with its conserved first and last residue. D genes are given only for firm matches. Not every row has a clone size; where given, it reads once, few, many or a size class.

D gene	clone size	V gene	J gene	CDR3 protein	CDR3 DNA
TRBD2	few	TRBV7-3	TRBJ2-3	CASSSLVIAGSTDTQYF	TGTGCCAGCAGCTCCCTCGTAATAGCGGGGAGCACAGATACGCAGTATTTT
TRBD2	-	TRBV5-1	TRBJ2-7	CASSQLAGDSYEQYF	TGCGCCAGCAGCCAACTAGCGGGGGATTCCTACGAGCAGTACTTC
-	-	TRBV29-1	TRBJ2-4	CSVSNLAKNIQYF	TGCAGCGTTTCTAATTTAGCCAAAAACATTCAGTACTTC
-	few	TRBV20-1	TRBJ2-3	CSARDSGGDTDTQYF	TGCAGTGCTAGAGATTCGGGGGGCGACACAGATACGCAGTATTTT
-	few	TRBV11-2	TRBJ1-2	CASSSRGYKGYTF	TGTGCCAGCAGCTCTCGGGGCTACAAAGGCTACACCTTC
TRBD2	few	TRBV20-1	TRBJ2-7	CSASPRGRVEQYF	TGCAGTGCTAGCCCTCGAGGGAGGGTCGAGCAGTACTTC
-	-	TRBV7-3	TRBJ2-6	CASSLTGGTGANVLAF	TGTGCCAGCAGCTTAACTGGTGGAACTGGGGCCAACGTCCTGGCTTTC
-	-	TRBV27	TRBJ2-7	CASSKGHEQYF	TGTGCCAGCAGTAAAGGCCACGAGCAGTACTTC
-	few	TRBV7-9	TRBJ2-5	CASSLRVGPETQYF	TGTGCCAGCAGCTTAAGAGTCGGCCCAGAGACCCAGTACTTC
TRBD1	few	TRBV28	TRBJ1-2	CATTGQGAGDYGYTF	TGTGCCACCACCGGACAGGGGGCCGGAGACTATGGCTACACCTTC
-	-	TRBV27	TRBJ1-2	CASSSSGGENYGYTF	TGTGCCAGCAGTTCCTCGGGAGGGGAAAACTATGGCTACACCTTC
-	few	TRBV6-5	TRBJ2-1	CASTRDISNEQFF	TGTGCCAGCACCCGGGACATATCCAATGAGCAGTTCTTC
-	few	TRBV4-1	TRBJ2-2	CASSQVDGELFF	TGCGCCAGCAGCCAAGTGGACGGGGAGCTGTTTTTT
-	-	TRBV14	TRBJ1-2	CASSHRGGSLKGYTF	TGTGCCAGCAGCCATCGTGGGGGGAGCTTAAAGGGCTACACCTTC
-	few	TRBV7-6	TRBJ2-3	CASSLQPPGRSTDTQYF	TGTGCCAGCAGCTTACAACCACCGGGTAGGAGCACAGATACGCAGTATTTT
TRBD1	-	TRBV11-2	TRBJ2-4	CASSLDRIDIQYF	TGTGCCAGCAGCCTGGACAGGATCGACATTCAGTACTTC
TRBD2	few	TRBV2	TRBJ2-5	CASSASSGGPGTQYF	TGTGCCAGCAGTGCATCTAGCGGGGGTCCGGGGACCCAGTACTTC
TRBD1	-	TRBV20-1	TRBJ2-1	CSASRGSYYNEQFF	TGCAGTGCTAGCAGGGGGAGTTACTACAATGAGCAGTTCTTC
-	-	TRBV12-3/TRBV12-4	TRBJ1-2	CASTIRGVESYGYTF	TGTGCCAGCACCATAAGAGGGGTAGAGAGCTATGGCTACACCTTC
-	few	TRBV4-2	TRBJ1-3	CASSQEGSVGGSGNTIYF	TGTGCCAGCAGCCAAGAAGGTAGTGTTGGGGGCTCTGGAAACACCATATATTTT
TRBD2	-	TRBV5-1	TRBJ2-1	CASSYGLAGVSYNEQFF	TGCGCCAGCAGCTACGGACTAGCGGGAGTTAGTTACAATGAGCAGTTCTTC
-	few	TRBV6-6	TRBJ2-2	CASSYAGDTGELFF	TGTGCCAGCAGTTACGCAGGGGACACCGGGGAGCTGTTTTTT
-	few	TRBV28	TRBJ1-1	CASSRGTMNTEAFF	TGTGCCAGCAGTCGTGGAACGATGAACACTGAAGCTTTCTTT